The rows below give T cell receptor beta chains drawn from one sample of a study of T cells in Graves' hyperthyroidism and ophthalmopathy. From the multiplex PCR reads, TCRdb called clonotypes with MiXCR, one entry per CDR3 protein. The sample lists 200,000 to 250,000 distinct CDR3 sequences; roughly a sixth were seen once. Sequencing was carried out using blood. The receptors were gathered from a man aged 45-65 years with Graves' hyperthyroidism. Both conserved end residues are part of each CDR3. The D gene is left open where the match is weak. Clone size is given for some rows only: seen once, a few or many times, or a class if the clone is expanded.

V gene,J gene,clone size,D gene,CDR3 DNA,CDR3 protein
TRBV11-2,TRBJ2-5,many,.,TGTGCCAGCAGCTTTGGCAGGGCCTTGGGTGAGACCCAGTACTTC,CASSFGRALGETQYF
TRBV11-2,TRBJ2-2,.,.,TGTGCCAGCAGCTTAGCTGGGGGAGCCGGCACCGGGGAGCTGTTTTTT,CASSLAGGAGTGELFF
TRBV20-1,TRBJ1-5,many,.,TGCAGTGCGATATCCCTAGGGACGGCTAGCAATCAGCCCCAGCATTTT,CSAISLGTASNQPQHF
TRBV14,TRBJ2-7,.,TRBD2,TGTGCCAGCAGCCAAGATTGGCTAGCGGGAGCCTACGAGCAGTACTTC,CASSQDWLAGAYEQYF
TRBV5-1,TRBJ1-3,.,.,TGCGCCAGCAGCTTGGCTGGCGGGGTTTGGGACACCATATATTTT,CASSLAGGVWDTIYF
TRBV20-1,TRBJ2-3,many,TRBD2,TGCAGTGCTAGGAATGGACTAGCGGGTACAGATACGCAGTATTTT,CSARNGLAGTDTQYF
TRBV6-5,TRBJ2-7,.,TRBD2,TGTGCCAGCAGTTTCGGGACTAGCGGGGCCTCCTACGAGCAGTACTTC,CASSFGTSGASYEQYF
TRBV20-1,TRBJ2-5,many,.,TGCAGTGCTAGAGATGAATTCTGGACAGAAGAGACCCAGTACTTC,CSARDEFWTEETQYF
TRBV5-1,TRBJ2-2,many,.,TGCGCCAGCAGCCAGGGGCTAGCGGACACCGGGGAGCTGTTTTTT,CASSQGLADTGELFF
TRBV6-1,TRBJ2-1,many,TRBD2,TGTGCCAGCATTTTAGCGGGAGACCGCAATGAGCAGTTCTTC,CASILAGDRNEQFF
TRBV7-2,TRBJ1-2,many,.,TGTGCCAGCAGGCTAACCTATGGCTACACCTTC,CASRLTYGYTF
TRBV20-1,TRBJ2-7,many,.,TGCAGTGCTAGGCAGGCGAGCTCCTACGAGCAGTACTTC,CSARQASSYEQYF
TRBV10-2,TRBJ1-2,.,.,TGCGCCAGCAGTGGGGGGATCTATGGCTACACCTTC,CASSGGIYGYTF
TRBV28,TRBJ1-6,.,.,TGTGCCAGCAGTTTTAATGGAGCATTGAGATATAATTCACCCCTCCACTTT,CASSFNGALRYNSPLHF
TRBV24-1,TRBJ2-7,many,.,TGTGCCACCAGTGCTAGCGTGACGGTGGGGGAGCAGTACTTC,CATSASVTVGEQYF
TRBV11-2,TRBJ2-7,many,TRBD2,TGTGCCAGCAGCCCTGAAGCGGGAGTTCTAACCCTCGAGCAGTACTTC,CASSPEAGVLTLEQYF
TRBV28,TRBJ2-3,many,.,TGTGCCAGCAGTTTCTGGGAACGGGGCACAGATACGCAGTATTTT,CASSFWERGTDTQYF
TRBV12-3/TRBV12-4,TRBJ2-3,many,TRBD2,TGTGCCAGCAGCCGCGGGAGTCCAGATACGCAGTATTTT,CASSRGSPDTQYF
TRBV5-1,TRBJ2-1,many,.,TGCGCCAGCAGCTTGGCCGGTCAGTACAGGCCGGATGAGGGACAGCAGTTCTTC,CASSLAGQYRPDEGQQFF
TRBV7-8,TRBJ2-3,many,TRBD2,TGTGCCAGCAGCTTAGCGGTAGCGGGAGTGGGTACGCAGTATTTT,CASSLAVAGVGTQYF
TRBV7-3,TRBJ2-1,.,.,TGTGCCAGCAGCTTGGGCGACACTTTTGGGCCCTACAATGAGCAGTTCTTC,CASSLGDTFGPYNEQFF
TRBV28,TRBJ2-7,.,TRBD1,TGTGCCAGCAGGAGAGGGGGCAGGTCCTACGAGCAGTACTTC,CASRRGGRSYEQYF
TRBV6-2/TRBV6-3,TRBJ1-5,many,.,TGTGCCAGCAGTCGGGGGGCAGGCAATCAGCCCCAGCATTTT,CASSRGAGNQPQHF
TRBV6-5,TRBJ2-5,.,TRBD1,TGTGCCAGCAGTTACTCGACAGGGATGGAGACCCAGTACTTC,CASSYSTGMETQYF
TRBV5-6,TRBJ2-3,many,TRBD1,TGTGCCAGCAGCCAGGACAGGGGATTCGATACGCAGTATTTT,CASSQDRGFDTQYF
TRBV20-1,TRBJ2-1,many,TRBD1,TGCAGTGCGCCTACTCCCGGGACAGGGGGCAATGAGCAGTTCTTC,CSAPTPGTGGNEQFF
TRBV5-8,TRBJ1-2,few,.,TGTGCCAGCAGCTCTCCCGGTGGGGGCTTTAACTATGGCTACACCTTC,CASSSPGGGFNYGYTF
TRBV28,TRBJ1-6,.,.,TGTGCCAGCAGTACAAGGGGCAGGGCCCCACCCCTCCACTTT,CASSTRGRAPPLHF
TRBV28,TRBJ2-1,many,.,TGTGCCAGCAGTTCCAATGAGCAGTTCTTC,CASSSNEQFF
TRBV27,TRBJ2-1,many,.,TGTGCCAGCAGTTCGCATGACGACCCCTACAATGAGCAGTTCTTC,CASSSHDDPYNEQFF
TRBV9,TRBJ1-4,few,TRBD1,TGTGCCAGCAGCGTAGGAGACAGGGGTGAAAAACTGTTTTTT,CASSVGDRGEKLFF
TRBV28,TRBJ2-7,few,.,TGTGCCAGCAGTCCTCGAGGGGCCCAATCCTACGAGCAGTACTTC,CASSPRGAQSYEQYF
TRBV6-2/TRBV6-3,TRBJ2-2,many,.,TGTGCCAGCAGCCTCTTGGGGGCAAACACCGGGGAGCTGTTTTTT,CASSLLGANTGELFF
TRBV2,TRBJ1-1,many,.,TGTGCCAGCGGTGAAATGGGGAGGAACACTGAAGCTTTCTTT,CASGEMGRNTEAFF
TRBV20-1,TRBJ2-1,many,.,TGCAGTGCTAGAGATATCGGGGGCAGGGCGGGATCCTACAATGAGCAGTTCTTC,CSARDIGGRAGSYNEQFF
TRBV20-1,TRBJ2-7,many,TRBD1,TGCAGTGCTGTACTACAGGGGGTGTACGAGCAGTACTTC,CSAVLQGVYEQYF
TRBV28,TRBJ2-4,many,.,TGTGCCAGCAGTTTAGGTAGTAGAAACATTCAGTACTTC,CASSLGSRNIQYF
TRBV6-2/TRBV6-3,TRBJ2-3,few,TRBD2,TGTGCCAGCAGTTCTCGGACTAGCGGGAGGATAGATACGCAGTATTTT,CASSSRTSGRIDTQYF
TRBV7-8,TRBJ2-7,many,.,TGTGCCAGCAGCTTCGGGACTCGATCCTACGAGCAGTACTTC,CASSFGTRSYEQYF
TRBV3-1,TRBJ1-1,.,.,TGTGCCAGCAGCCAAGGGGCCAGGACGAACACTGAAGCTTTCTTT,CASSQGARTNTEAFF
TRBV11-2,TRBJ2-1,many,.,TGTGCCAGCAGCTTAATCAAAGGCTACAATGAGCAGTTCTTC,CASSLIKGYNEQFF
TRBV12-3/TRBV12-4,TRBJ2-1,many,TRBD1,TGTGCCAGCAGTTTTGGGAGGAGGACAGGGAACAATGAGCAGTTCTTC,CASSFGRRTGNNEQFF
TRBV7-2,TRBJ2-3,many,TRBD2,TGTGCCAGCAGCCCCTCTAGCGGAGCCCCAGATACGCAGTATTTT,CASSPSSGAPDTQYF